The 4 T cell receptor beta chains reported below all come from one sample, sequenced in a study of beta chain features in type 1 diabetes. Findings and limits, study-wide: Across all four CD4+ subsets, people with type 1 diabetes showed modestly shorter TCRB CDR3s.

Of the isolated RNA, all was reverse transcribed, and so the sequenced material was expressed TCRB transcripts. Here immunoSEQ multiplex PCR was the method, and the copy in TCRdb shows in-frame clones only, minus some. The sample has some 700,000 clones; roughly 13% are singletons. For these TCRs, the target antigens are not known. The material sequenced was naive CD4+ T cells from blood. These receptor sequences come from a man aged 18 to 29 with type 1 diabetes.

J is TRBJ2-1 and V is TRBV7-3; 11 positions agree with TRBD2. From germline, CDR1 is SGHTA and CDR2 FQGTGA. The CDR3 totals 18 residues. Trimming took 1 base from V and 4 from J; bases not matched to a gene: 9. CDR3 protein: CASSLKPRLAGMYNEQFF. The CDR3, as DNA: TGTGCCAGCAGCTTAAAGCCCCGACTAGCGGGGATGTACAATGAGCAGTTCTTC.

This clone has just a few counts. The rearrangement links TRBV11-2 to TRBJ2-7, with a weak D call TRBD1 (6 bases). V was trimmed by 5 bases and J by 2 bases, leaving 16 bases between them. The CDR3 sequence is 15 residues long. Germline V gives CDR1 SGHAT, CDR2 FQNNGV. CDR3: CASSPGQLLTYEQYF. The CDR3 DNA sequence: TGTGCCAGCAGCCCTGGACAGCTACTCACCTACGAGCAGTACTTC.

This clone came up a few times. This chain connects TRBV30 to TRBJ2-1; D gene ambiguous. The CDR3 loop spans 15 amino acids. V lost 0 bases and J 8 bases, leaving 17 bases between the germline ends. The germline CDR1 and CDR2 sequences are GTSNPN and SVGIG (reference sequence). The CDR3 sequence: CAWSVPRSVPHEQFF. The CDR3 coding sequence is TGTGCCTGGAGTGTACCTCGAAGTGTTCCCCATGAGCAGTTCTTC.

The rearrangement links TRBV7-6 to TRBJ2-2; no reliable D call. The germline V gene has CDR1 SGHVS and CDR2 FNYEAQ. CDR3 length equals 14 residues. V lost 2 bases, J lost 3 bases, and 7 bases lay in between. The CDR3, as DNA: TGTGCCAGCAGCTTACAGGATTACACCGGGGAGCTGTTTTTT. It is translated as CASSLQDYTGELFF.